This record looks at one T cell receptor beta chain sequence and its context. No antigen is known for it. PCR primers comprised 60 Vbeta and 13 Jbeta primers. TCRdb's table, derived via immunoSEQ multiplex PCR, lists solely in-frame clones and lacks some. This table holds 95,000 to 150,000 clones, 10% found once. The data stem from a study of cytomegalovirus exposure and HLA in healthy donors. V lost 3 bases to trimming and J lost 4 bases, with 7 bases between them. The germline CDR1 and CDR2 sequences are SGHNT and YYREEE (reference sequence). The CDR3 contains 13 residues. Whole-study results and caveats: When a later analysis was performed, an Asian-associated ancestry cluster reportedly had fewer N-insertions than the roughly 700-donor mean.

Sequencing was performed on PBMCs. This sequence originates from a woman aged 18-30 years in good health and CMV-seropositive. J is TRBJ2-2 and V is TRBV5-4; D call uncertain. CDR3 in amino acids: CASSWSGTGELFF. CDR3 bases: TGTGCCAGCAGCTGGTCGGGCACCGGGGAGCTGTTTTTT.